This T cell receptor (beta chain) was captured by sequencing in a study of OX40 agonist ivuxolimab in advanced cancers. Looking at the study overall: While on treatment, patients had intravenous ivuxolimab at 0.01 to 10 mg/kg every 2 weeks. The group had a mean age of roughly 56 years, ranged from roughly 23 to 85, and was 82.7% male. Study conclusions and caveats: Part of the nonresponder group also had normalized T-cell clonal expansion that was low. Clonal expansion by week 6 occurred in CD4+ and CD8+ blood T cells (at 0.1 to 3.0 mg/kg).

The method was immunoSEQ multiplex PCR; TCRdb's version includes in-frame clones alone and lacks a portion of them. Of 35,000 to 55,000 clones in the sample, roughly 94% were seen once. Germline CDR1 LNHDA, CDR2 SQIVND (reference sequence). The CDR3 totals 13 residues. V shed 3 bases and J shed 1 base, with 6 bases lying between them. With regard to this clone: The antigen remains undetermined.

The genes are TRBV19 and TRBJ1-2; D is perhaps TRBD1 (5 bases). The source is an adult with an advanced solid tumor such as melanoma, head and neck, liver or kidney cancer. The sequenced sample was CD4+ or CD8+ T cells sorted from blood, obtained in a trial of the OX40 agonist ivuxolimab. CDR3 coding DNA: TGTGCCAGTAGTATTGGGGGTAACTATGGCTACACCTTC. Translated, it gives CASSIGGNYGYTF.